The entry that follows covers one T cell receptor (beta chain) sequence. Produced via immunoSEQ multiplex PCR; TCRdb's table is partial and in-frame only. The sample shows fewer than 300,000 clones, 82% of them seen only once. This specimen belongs to a study of blood T cell repertoires in COVID-19. V gave up 0 bases and J gave up 4 bases; unmatched junction bases: 8. From germline, CDR1 is LGHDT and CDR2 YNNKEL (reference sequence). This CDR3 spans 16 amino acids. Sequencing input: peripheral blood. V is TRBV3-1 (or the pseudogene TRBV3-2) and J is TRBJ2-5, with 7 bases identical to TRBD2. The receptor comes from a young woman with acute or convalescent COVID-19. This CDR3 is CASSQEWRETGETQYF. As DNA, the CDR3 is TGTGCCAGCAGCCAAGAATGGCGGGAGACGGGAGAGACCCAGTACTTC.